This TCR beta chain was found in a study of CD8 T cells in Susac syndrome. General study points: The study admitted that it had a relatively small number of individuals in its TCR sequencing and HLA analysis.

V dropped 5 bases and J dropped 6 bases, with 7 bases sitting between them. Germline V gene sequence: CDR1 PRHDT, CDR2 FYEKMQ (reference sequence). This CDR3 spans 12 amino acids. Of note for this clonotype: Antigen: not known.

Random hexamers were used to reverse transcribe the RNA input (about 0.5 to 1 ug). TCRdb re-derived calls from the immunoSEQ multiplex PCR reads in MiXCR, one entry per CDR3 protein. Of approximately 150,000 distinct CDR3 sequences listed, 75% to 90% are singletons. The chain recombines TRBV13 with TRBJ2-2; D gene ambiguous. Sequencing was performed on CD8+ T cells from PBMCs. The clonotype originates from a human donor with multiple sclerosis. The CDR3 bases are TGTGCCAGCAGCCTGTCGGCCGGGGAGCTGTTTTTT. Translation gives CASSLSAGELFF.